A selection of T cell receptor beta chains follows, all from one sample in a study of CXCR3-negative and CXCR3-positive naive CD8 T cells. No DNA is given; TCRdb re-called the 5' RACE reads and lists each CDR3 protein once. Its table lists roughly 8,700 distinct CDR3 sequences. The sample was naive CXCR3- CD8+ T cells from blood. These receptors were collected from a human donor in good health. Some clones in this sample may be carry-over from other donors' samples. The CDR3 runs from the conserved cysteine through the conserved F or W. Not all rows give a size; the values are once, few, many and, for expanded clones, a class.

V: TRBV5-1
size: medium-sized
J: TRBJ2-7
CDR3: CASSYTSGPYEQYF

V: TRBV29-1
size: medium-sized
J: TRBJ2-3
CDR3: CSVEDTGQQYTDTQYF

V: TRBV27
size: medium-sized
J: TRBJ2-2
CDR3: CASTSFQGGVGGELFF

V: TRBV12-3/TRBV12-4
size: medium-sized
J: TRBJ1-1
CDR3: CASRPGRDVSEAFF

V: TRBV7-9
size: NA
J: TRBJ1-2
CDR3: CASSLVQHYGYTF

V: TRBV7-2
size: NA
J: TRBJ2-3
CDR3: CASRDSGTPTDTQYF

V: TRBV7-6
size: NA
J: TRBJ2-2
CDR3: CASSSAGLNPTGELFF

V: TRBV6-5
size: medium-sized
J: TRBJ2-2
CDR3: CASSYSLRDTANTGELFF

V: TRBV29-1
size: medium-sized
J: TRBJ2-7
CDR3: CSVGGSSYEQYF

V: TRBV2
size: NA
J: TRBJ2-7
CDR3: CASSDEGYEQYF

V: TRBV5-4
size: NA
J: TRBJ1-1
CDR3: CASSLDQGNTEAFF

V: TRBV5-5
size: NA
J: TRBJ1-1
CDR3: CASSQGRANTEAFF

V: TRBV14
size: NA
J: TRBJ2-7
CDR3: CASSRDRDSYEQYF

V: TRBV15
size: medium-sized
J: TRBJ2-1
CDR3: CATSRESPYNEQFF

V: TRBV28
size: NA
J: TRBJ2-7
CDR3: CASSSGIYEQYF

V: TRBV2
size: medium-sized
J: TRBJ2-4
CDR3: CASRAGTGGRHIQYF

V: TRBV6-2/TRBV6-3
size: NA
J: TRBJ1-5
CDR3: CASISSREGLQPQHF

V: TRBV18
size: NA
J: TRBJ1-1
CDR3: CASSPTENTEAFF

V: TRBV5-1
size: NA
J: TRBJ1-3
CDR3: CASSLAGNTIYF

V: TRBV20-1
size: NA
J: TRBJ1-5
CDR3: CSARVSGTNQPQHF

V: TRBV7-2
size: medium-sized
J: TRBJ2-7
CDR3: CASTTRGAALYEQYF

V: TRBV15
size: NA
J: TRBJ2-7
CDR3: CATSSGVSEEQYF

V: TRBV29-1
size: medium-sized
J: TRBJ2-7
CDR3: CSVEAGSYEQYF

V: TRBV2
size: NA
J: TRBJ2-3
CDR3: CASSALAGDSTDTQYF

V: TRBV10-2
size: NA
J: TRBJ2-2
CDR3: CASTTNTGELFF